The following is a TCR beta chain sequence with its context. This specimen belongs to a study of blood T cell repertoires in COVID-19. Original methodology: Cell counts per sample came from amplifying reference gene primers. Clones were read by immunoSEQ multiplex PCR, and TCRdb kept only the in-frame ones, dropping some. V and J calls and clone size are copied from that table; D and trimming were computed from the DNA. The sample holds around 270,000 clones, 91% seen once. There are 15 residues in the CDR3. Germline-derived CDR1 and CDR2 are SEHNR and FQNEAQ (reference sequence). V was pared by 1 base and J by 3 bases, with 2 bases of the junction left unmatched.

Sequencing was carried out using peripheral blood. The TCR comes from a person between 18 and 35 years old with COVID-19, enrolled during active disease. This chain connects TRBV7-9 to TRBJ1-2, with TRBD1 matching over 10 bases. The CDR3: CASSLGGTGDYGYTF. The CDR3, as DNA: TGTGCCAGCAGCTTAGGAGGGACAGGGGACTATGGCTACACCTTC.